The 7 T cell receptor beta chains below all came from one sample that was sequenced in a study of Graves' ophthalmopathy and Graves' hyperthyroidism (dated by TCRdb to between 2018 and 2020). For sequencing, an Illumina HiSeq 2000 was employed. For repertoire sequencing, TCR beta CDR3 regions were amplified from RNA transcripts. A first-round RT-PCR used HTBI primers with the Qiagen OneStep RT-PCR kit, followed by a second-round multiplex PCR, size selection and purification. The public sequencing data were trimmed at Q25 with fastp and processed into clonotypes with MiXCR by TCRdb, which kept only in-frame beta chains. Here each entry gathers all rows of one CDR3 protein and keeps the most common genes and DNA. Counted in this sample were approximately 460,000 distinct CDR3 sequences; roughly an eighth of them appeared once. Around 9.8% of the sample goes to the ten largest clones. Specimen: blood. These receptor sequences come from a woman aged 30 to 39 with Graves' ophthalmopathy. Donor details come from another sample of the same person, matched by shared clones.

At least ten counts were recorded for this clonotype. This sequence joins TRBV27 and TRBJ1-1; D remains unclear. CDR1 is MNHEY, CDR2 SMNVEV, per germline (reference sequence). This CDR3 is 13 amino acids long. V was cut by 4 bases and J by 1 base, with 7 bases left in between. The CDR3 protein is CASSSTQNTEAFF. CDR3 coding DNA: TGTGCCAGCAGTTCTACACAGAACACTGAAGCTTTCTTT.

The chain links TRBV20-1 to TRBJ1-1; D is uncertain. This CDR3 region has 14 residues. Trimming removed 0 bases at V and 1 base at J, with 9 bases between. CDR1 and CDR2 (germline): DFQATT, SNEGSKA (reference sequence). DNA of the CDR3: TGCAGTGCTAGAGATCTCCGGCAGAACACTGAAGCTTTCTTT. This gives the protein CSARDLRQNTEAFF.

Many counts were recorded for this clonotype. DNA of the CDR3: TGTGCCAGCAGTTTTTCGGCAGCTAGCAATCAGCCCCAGCATTTT. Its translation is CASSFSAASNQPQHF. The chain is built from TRBV27 and TRBJ1-5; D gene uncertain. Germline V gene sequence: CDR1 MNHEY, CDR2 SMNVEV (reference sequence). This CDR3 is 15 amino acids long. V dropped 3 bases and J dropped 0 bases, with 9 bases sitting between them.

This clonotype appeared many times. J is TRBJ1-3 and V is TRBV14; 7 positions match TRBD1. The CDR3 has 18 residues. The V and J ends lost 2 bases and 0 bases, in that order; junction bases with no gene match: 10. Looked up from germline, CDR1 is SGHDN and CDR2 is FVKESK. The CDR3 sequence: CASSQIGGMSDSGNTIYF. CDR3 DNA: TGTGCCAGCAGCCAAATAGGGGGCATGTCGGACTCTGGAAACACCATATATTTT.

This clonotype was detected only a few times. The chain recombines TRBV5-1 with TRBJ2-2; TRBD1 agrees at 10 bases. V shed 2 bases, J shed 6 bases, and the junction held 1 base outside the gene matches. The CDR3 has 14 residues. Germline CDR1 SGHRS, CDR2 YFSETQ. The DNA of the CDR3 is TGCGCCAGCAGCTTTGGGACAGGGGCCGGGGAGCTGTTTTTT. Amino acid sequence: CASSFGTGAGELFF.

This clonotype was picked up many times. For the CDR3, the DNA is TGTGCCAGCAGCCCCTTGTGGGATCAGCCCCAGCATTTT. Translated: CASSPLWDQPQHF. The genes are TRBV12-3 or TRBV12-4 and TRBJ1-5; D remains unclear. V was shortened by 6 bases and J by 5 bases, with 11 bases between the two germline ends. The CDR3 sequence is 13 residues long.

This clonotype was observed many times. J is TRBJ1-5 and V is TRBV15; D might be TRBD1 (6 bases). Germline lookup yields CDR1 LNHNV and CDR2 YYDKDF (reference sequence). Trimming took off 4 bases at V and 3 bases at J, with 13 bases between the two ends. The CDR3 extends over 15 amino acids. CDR3 bases: TGTGCCACCAGCACTCAGGGGTCTCTCAATCAGCCCCAGCATTTT. It is translated as CATSTQGSLNQPQHF.